This entry lists 5 T cell receptor beta chains sequenced from one sample in a study of T cells in Graves' hyperthyroidism and ophthalmopathy. RNA transcripts provided the source from which TCR beta CDR3 regions were amplified. The study used the HTBI primer set for a first-round RT-PCR of the TCR CDR3. TCRdb passed the multiplex PCR reads through MiXCR, listing each CDR3 protein once. The repertoire holds more than 40,000 distinct CDR3 sequences, with 45% to 50% as singletons. The sequenced material came from peripheral blood or thyroid tissue (not recorded which). These receptors originate from a woman between 45 and 60 years old with Graves' hyperthyroidism.

A single count supports this clonotype. V gene TRBV20-1 combines with J gene TRBJ2-5, with 11 bases matching TRBD2. V shed 6 bases and J 1 base; nucleotides not matched to a gene: 1. Germline CDR1 reads DFQATT; CDR2 reads SNEGSKA (reference sequence). This CDR3 is built from 13 residues. CDR3 residues: CSAGTSGQETQYF. CDR3 sequence (DNA): TGCAGTGCGGGGACTAGCGGCCAAGAGACCCAGTACTTC.

There are many counts of this clonotype. The chain joins TRBV7-2 to TRBJ2-5; 9 positions agree with TRBD1. V lost 5 bases, J lost 4 bases, and 5 bases stayed unmatched. Germline values: CDR1 SGHTA, CDR2 FQGNSA. CDR3 length equals 14 residues. The CDR3 region is CASSPQGARETQYF. As DNA, the CDR3 is TGTGCCAGCAGCCCACAGGGGGCGCGAGAGACCCAGTACTTC.

The table lists this clonotype with a few counts. This chain links TRBV20-1 with TRBJ1-1; D is unresolved. Trimming took 3 bases from V and 1 from J, leaving 3 bases between them. CDR3 size: 11 residues. The germline gives CDR1 DFQATT, CDR2 SNEGSKA (reference sequence). This CDR3 is CSASTNTEAFF. CDR3 coding DNA: TGCAGTGCTAGCACGAACACTGAAGCTTTCTTT.

The chain uses TRBV19 and TRBJ2-3; no reliable D call. The germline gives CDR1 LNHDA, CDR2 SQIVND (reference sequence). This CDR3 comprises 12 residues. V was pared by 7 bases and J by 10 bases, with 15 bases between. The CDR3 reads CASTGFDGPQYF. The CDR3, as DNA: TGTGCCAGTACCGGGTTTGACGGTCCGCAGTATTTT.

By share of the sample, this clonotype is medium-sized. This chain links TRBV15 with TRBJ1-1; a possible D gene is TRBD1 (5 bases). The CDR3 has 15 amino acids. CDR1 is LNHNV and CDR2 is YYDKDF in the germline V gene (reference sequence). V dropped 3 bases and J dropped 1 base, with 12 bases sitting between them. CDR3 nucleotides: TGTGCCACCAGCAGTGGGGACTACTCGAACACTGAAGCTTTCTTT. Its translation: CATSSGDYSNTEAFF.